The 22 T cell receptor beta chains listed next were all sequenced from one sample in a study of T cells in women clearing cervical HPV infection. Sequenced by immunoSEQ multiplex PCR; TCRdb stores in-frame clones only, minus some. This sample's table reports about 40,000 clones. The sample taken for sequencing was blood buffy coat. The source of these receptors is a woman between 18 and 70 years old with a cervical HPV16 infection that either progressed to CIN3+ or cleared (not recorded which).

As to this clone: The read falls 3 residues short of the CDR3 end, and the missing part is taken from the germline J gene. V gene TRBV5-4 combines with J gene TRBJ2-3, with 8 bases lining up with TRBD2. The CDR3 loop spans 16 amino acids. Looked up from germline, CDR1 is SGHNT and CDR2 is YYREEE (reference sequence). J lost 2 bases, V lost 0 bases, and 5 bases had no gene match. Incomplete CDR3 DNA: TGTGCCAGCAGCTTGGGCAAGCGGGAGCCCACAGATACG. Protein: CASSLGKREPTDT. The full CDR3 sequence reads CASSLGKREPTDTQYF. Together with reference TRBV5-4 and TRBJ2-3, the CDR3 gives the full variable domain: ETGVTQSPTHLIKTRGQQVTLRCSSQSGHNTVSWYQQALGQGPQFIFQYYREEENGRGNFPPRFSGLQFPNYSSELNVNALELDDSALYLCASSLGKREPTDTQYFGPGTRLTVL.

Concerning this clone itself: From the germline J gene comes the end of the CDR3, since the read stops 3 residues before it. The rearrangement links TRBV20-1 to TRBJ2-3, with TRBD2 matching over 8 bases. V trimming: 5 bases; J trimming: 2 bases; junction bases outside the gene matches: 9. This CDR3 is 15 amino acids long. CDR1 is DFQATT, CDR2 SNEGSKA, per germline (reference sequence). CDR3 residues: CSAPDSGATTDTQYF. CDR3 DNA, as far as it was read: TGCAGTGCTCCCGATAGCGGGGCAACCACAGATACG.

Of note for this clone: The read stops 3 residues short of the end of the CDR3; the missing end is completed from the germline J gene. The gene calls are TRBV11-2 and TRBJ2-3; D possibly corresponds to TRBD1 (5 bases). Germline CDR1 and CDR2: SGHAT and FQNNGV. This CDR3 contains 15 residues. V lost 5 bases and J lost 6, with 18 bases in between. The DNA read from the CDR3 is TGTGCCAGCAGCAGGGCCCAGGGTTCCTGGGATACG. Its protein product is CASSRAQGSWDT. The CDR3 in its entirety is CASSRAQGSWDTQYF.

As concerns this clone: From the germline J gene comes the end of the CDR3, since the read stops 3 residues before it. The chain couples TRBV5-4 to TRBJ2-4; TRBD2 matches 7 bases. Germline-derived CDR1 and CDR2 are SGHNT and YYREEE (reference sequence). The CDR3 is made up of 16 amino acids. The V segment lost 0 bases and the J segment 6 bases; nucleotides outside the gene matches: 9. The covered CDR3 bases are TGTGCCAGCAGCTTGGTCAACCAGCGGGGTTTAAACATT. This translates into CASSLVNQRGLNI. The CDR3 in full is CASSLVNQRGLNIQYF.

CDR3 DNA, as far as it was read: TGTGCCAGCAGTGAAGTCTGGGGGGGGCAATACGAG. Amino acid sequence: CASSEVWGGQYE. The whole CDR3 sequence reads CASSEVWGGQYEQYF. The gene calls are TRBV2 and TRBJ2-7, with a tentative D call TRBD2 (7 bases). The CDR3 end lies 3 residues beyond the end of the read and is filled in from the germline J gene. The V gene's germline CDR1 is SNHLY and CDR2 FYNNEI. This CDR3 spans 15 amino acids. V dropped 1 base and J dropped 4 bases, with 14 bases sitting between them. Based on the CDR3 plus reference TRBV2 and TRBJ2-7, the full variable domain is EPEVTQTPSHQVTQMGQEVILRCVPISNHLYFYWYRQILGQKVEFLVSFYNNEISEKSEIFDDQFSVERPDGSNFTLKIRSTKLEDSAMYFCASSEVWGGQYEQYFGPGTRLTVT.

Worth noting for this clone: The sequenced fragment ends 3 residues before the CDR3 boundary, so the rest is inferred from the germline J gene. The chain links TRBV6-1 to TRBJ1-1; 7 bases fit TRBD1. V was clipped by 4 bases and J by 0 bases; unmatched bases: 8. This CDR3 region has 16 residues. Germline V gives CDR1 MNHNS, CDR2 SASEGT. This CDR3 reads CASSGPLQGLNTEAFF. CDR3 DNA, as far as it was read: TGTGCCAGCAGTGGACCATTACAGGGGTTGAACACTGAA.

Concerning this clone: The sequenced fragment ends 3 residues before the CDR3 boundary, so the rest is inferred from the germline J gene. The rearrangement joins TRBV5-1 to TRBJ1-6; D is undetermined. Germline V gene lookup returns CDR1 SGHRS and CDR2 YFSETQ. The CDR3 loop spans 13 amino acids. The V end was cut by 0 bases, the J end by 8 bases, with 6 bases between. The CDR3 region is CASSLVSDSPLHF. Incomplete CDR3 DNA: TGCGCCAGCAGCTTGGTATCAGATTCACCC.

With respect to this clone: The sequence runs out 3 residues before the end of the CDR3; the remainder is reconstructed from the germline J gene. V is TRBV7-8 and J is TRBJ2-7; TRBD2 is a possible D gene (6 bases). This CDR3 is built from 18 residues. CDR1 and CDR2 (germline): SGHVS, FQNEAQ. Trimming stripped 4 bases from V and 0 bases from J, with 22 bases between. The sequenced part of the CDR3 DNA is TGTGCCAGCAGCTCTTACAATCCCGGGACTTTCAGCTCCTACGAG. This translates into CASSSYNPGTFSSYE. The whole CDR3 is CASSSYNPGTFSSYEQYF.

Concerning this clone itself: The observed sequence ends 3 residues before the CDR3 terminus, with the missing tail filled in from the germline J gene. The chain has TRBV5-3 and TRBJ1-2; no reliable D call. TRBV5-3 is marked as an open reading frame, function uncertain. V was trimmed by 1 base and J by 3 bases, leaving 7 bases between them. The CDR3 runs 13 residues. The CDR3 loop reads CARSLSRDYGYTF. CDR3 DNA, as far as it was read: TGTGCCAGAAGCTTGTCCAGAGACTATGGC.

Comments on this clone: The CDR3 end falls 3 residues outside the read, so it is completed with the germline J gene. The chain joins TRBV28 to TRBJ1-1; 7 bases are shared with TRBD1. The CDR3 extends over 12 amino acids. J lost 7 bases, V lost 10 bases, and 9 bases had no gene match. Germline lookup yields CDR1 MDHEN and CDR2 SYDVKM. Here the CDR3 reads CATLTGIGEAFF. The part of the CDR3 DNA that was read is TGTGCCACCCTGACAGGGATCGGTGAA.

As for this clone: The sequence runs out 3 residues before the end of the CDR3; the remainder is reconstructed from the germline J gene. This chain links TRBV15 with TRBJ2-5; 13 nucleotides agree with TRBD2. The germline gives CDR1 LNHNV, CDR2 YYDKDF (reference sequence). This CDR3 comprises 18 residues. V dropped 3 bases and J dropped 1; count of bases not matched to a gene: 8. CDR3 DNA (partial): TGTGCCACCAGCAGTCTCCCGGGACTAGCGGGGACCCAAGAGACC. Its protein is CATSSLPGLAGTQET. The whole CDR3 region reads CATSSLPGLAGTQETQYF.

In the case of this clone: The sequenced fragment ends 3 residues before the CDR3 boundary, so the rest is inferred from the germline J gene. The chain recombines TRBV20-1 with TRBJ2-1; 9 nucleotides agree with TRBD1. The CDR3 has 17 amino acids. V dropped 0 bases and J dropped 0; count of bases not matched to a gene: 6. CDR1 and CDR2 from the germline V gene are DFQATT and SNEGSKA (reference sequence). The CDR3 spells CSARDSQGASSYNEQFF. The CDR3 DNA, read in part, is TGCAGTGCTAGAGATTCACAGGGGGCTTCCTCCTACAATGAG.

CDR3 in amino acids: CASSPQLNSHEAFF. The sequenced CDR3 bases are TGTGCCAGCAGCCCCCAGTTAAACAGCCATGAA. The chain combines TRBV7-3 with TRBJ1-1; D remains ambiguous. The read terminates 3 residues ahead of where the CDR3 ends, so the germline J gene completes it. The length of the CDR3 is 14 residues. Trimming removed 5 bases at V and 7 bases at J, with 17 bases between. Germline V gene sequence: CDR1 SGHTA, CDR2 FQGTGA.

A word on this clone: The DNA ends 3 residues before the CDR3 does, and the rest of the CDR3 is filled in from the germline J gene. This chain uses TRBV5-1 with TRBJ2-7; 7 bases agree with TRBD1. CDR3 length: 16 residues. Germline loops: CDR1 SGHRS, CDR2 YFSETQ. Unmatched junction bases numbered 9, after V lost 0 bases and J lost 3 bases. The sequenced CDR3 bases are TGCGCCAGCAGCTTGGGGAGGACAGGAGGACTCTACGAG. As protein: CASSLGRTGGLYE. The complete CDR3 protein is CASSLGRTGGLYEQYF.

Turning to this clone: The read halts 3 residues ahead of the CDR3 end, with the missing end drawn from the germline J gene. The chain has TRBV7-6 and TRBJ1-1, with a weak D call TRBD1 (5 bases). The CDR3 covers 14 residues. V lost 4 bases, J lost 0 bases, and 9 bases lay in between. Germline CDR1 SGHVS, CDR2 FNYEAQ. The DNA read from the CDR3 is TGTGCCAGCAGCTACGGAGGGGTGAACACTGAA. The encoded protein is CASSYGGVNTE. The full-length CDR3 reads as CASSYGGVNTEAFF. The complete variable domain, with remaining parts taken from reference TRBV7-6 and TRBJ1-1, reads GAGVSQSPRYKVTKRGQDVALRCDPISGHVSLYWYRQALGQGPEFLTYFNYEAQQDKSGLPNDRFSAERPEGSISTLTIQRTEQRDSAMYRCASSYGGVNTEAFFGQGTRLTVV.

Concerning this clone: The DNA ends 3 residues before the CDR3 does, and the rest of the CDR3 is filled in from the germline J gene. The chain combines TRBV20-1 with TRBJ2-7, with 9 bases fitting TRBD2. The CDR3 spans 14 residues. J lost 2 bases, V lost 5 bases, and 7 bases had no gene match. CDR1 is DFQATT and CDR2 is SNEGSKA in the germline V gene (reference sequence). The CDR3 bases that were read are TGCAGTGCTGGGAAGGCTAGCGGGGCCTACGAG. As protein: CSAGKASGAYE. The whole CDR3 is CSAGKASGAYEQYF.

As regards this clone: The read halts 3 residues ahead of the CDR3 end, with the missing end drawn from the germline J gene. The chain combines TRBV5-1 with TRBJ2-4, with a possible D match to TRBD1 (5 bases). The CDR3 covers 13 residues. The V end lost 2 bases, the J end lost 9 bases, and 12 bases lay between the germline ends. Per germline, CDR1 SGHRS and CDR2 YFSETQ. The DNA read from the CDR3 is TGCGCCAGCAGCTTTGGGGCGGACGCCATT. This codes for CASSFGADAI. The full CDR3 protein reads CASSFGADAIQYF.

As concerns this clone: From the germline J gene comes the end of the CDR3, since the read stops 3 residues before it. J is TRBJ1-5 and V is TRBV6-1; the D is unclear. The germline V gene encodes CDR1 MNHNS and CDR2 SASEGT. V was shortened by 4 bases and J by 1 base, with 11 bases between the two germline ends. The CDR3 sequence is 15 residues long. CDR3 bases read: TGTGCCAGCAGTGCCCCCGCTAGGAGCAATCAGCCC. It codes for CASSAPARSNQP. The whole CDR3 sequence is CASSAPARSNQPQHF.

As to this clone: Relative to the germline gene, one junction end is altered; a read error may explain this. The read is 3 residues too short to cover the CDR3 end, so that end is filled in from the germline J gene. Other DNA sequences from this sample encode an identical CDR3 as well. J is TRBJ2-3 and V is TRBV11-2; D not resolved. This CDR3 spans 14 amino acids. CDR1 and CDR2 (germline): SGHAT, FQNNGV. The covered CDR3 bases are TGTGCCAGTAGCTTAGGCGGCCCCACAGATACG. Amino acid sequence: CASSLGGPTDT. The entire CDR3 protein is CASSLGGPTDTQYF.

As to this clone: The CDR3 end is not reached by the read, which stops 3 residues before it; the germline J gene fills it in. The chain employs TRBV2 and TRBJ2-5; the match to TRBD1 covers 7 bases. The CDR3 runs 15 residues. The germline gives CDR1 SNHLY, CDR2 FYNNEI. V was clipped by 3 bases and J by 1 base; unmatched bases: 5. The CDR3 DNA, read in part, is TGTGCCAGCAGTGAGGGGGACAGACCCCAAGAGACC. Translation: CASSEGDRPQET. The CDR3 as a whole reads CASSEGDRPQETQYF.

On this clone: The sequence runs out 3 residues before the end of the CDR3; the remainder is reconstructed from the germline J gene. The chain has TRBV19 and TRBJ2-3, with 8 bases matching TRBD2. The CDR3 runs to 14 residues. The junction had 3 bases not matched to a gene; V was cut back by 4 bases and J by 3 bases. Germline V CDR1 and CDR2: LNHDA, SQIVND (reference sequence). The CDR3 protein is CASSTAGATDTQYF. The CDR3 DNA, read in part, is TGTGCCAGTAGTACAGCGGGAGCTACAGATACG.

Points on this clone: From the germline J gene comes the end of the CDR3, since the read stops 3 residues before it. V and J are TRBV5-1 and TRBJ1-3, with D possibly being TRBD1 (5 bases). This CDR3 has 15 residues. V was cut by 0 bases and J by 8 bases, with 15 bases left in between. Germline V lookup: CDR1 SGHRS, CDR2 YFSETQ. CDR3 loop: CASSLESGPAYTIYF. Partial CDR3 DNA: TGCGCCAGCAGCTTGGAGTCAGGGCCGGCGTACACC.